One sample yielded the 14 T cell receptor beta chains listed below, sequenced in a study of T-cell reconstitution after alpha-beta-depleted transplantation in children. The TCRbeta library was prepared with unique molecular identifiers. From the PCR reads, TCRdb called clonotypes with MiXCR, one entry per CDR3 protein. The sample yields hundreds of thousands of distinct CDR3 sequences, 23% seen once. Sequences were derived from PBMCs, mostly from graft donor cells, sampled 360 days after TCRalphabeta/CD19-depleted stem cell transplant. All receptors derive from a boy under three years old who had a stem cell transplant for acute myeloid leukemia, so the T cells may come from the graft donor.

This clonotype was seen only a few times. The chain has TRBV12-3 or TRBV12-4 and TRBJ2-5; 12 bases line up with TRBD2. V trimming: 6 bases; J trimming: 5 bases; junction bases outside the gene matches: 7. The CDR3 runs 15 residues. The DNA of the CDR3 is TGTGCCAGCAGCGCTAGCGGGGGGGCCCGTGAGACCCAGTACTTC. It codes for CASSASGGARETQYF.

In its sample, this clonotype was seen many times. V is TRBV4-1 and J is TRBJ2-5; D remains unclear. V was trimmed by 1 base and J by 5 bases, leaving 8 bases between them. CDR3 size: 13 residues. Germline V gene sequence: CDR1 MGHRA, CDR2 YSYEKL. This CDR3 is CASSQALRETQYF. The CDR3 nucleotides read TGCGCCAGCAGCCAAGCCCTAAGGGAGACCCAGTACTTC.

The chain is built from TRBV20-1 and TRBJ2-3; tentatively, D is TRBD2 (5 bases). Germline assignment: CDR1 DFQATT and CDR2 SNEGSKA (reference sequence). The CDR3 runs 16 residues. V was cut by 5 bases and J by 1 base, with 19 bases left in between. CDR3 coding DNA: TGCAGTGCTCCTACGGGATCCATAAGGGGCACAGATACGCAGTATTTT. This translates into CSAPTGSIRGTDTQYF.

This clonotype was counted many times. This chain connects TRBV20-1 to TRBJ2-7; D is possibly TRBD1 (5 bases). This CDR3 is built from 16 residues. The V end was cut by 2 bases, the J end by 4 bases, with 21 bases between. Per germline, CDR1 DFQATT and CDR2 SNEGSKA (reference sequence). The CDR3 spells CSARPLDRFALYEQYV. The CDR3 coding sequence is TGCAGTGCTAGACCCCTTGACAGATTCGCCCTTTACGAGCAGTACGTC.

The rearrangement joins TRBV20-1 to TRBJ2-7, with 8 bases identical to TRBD1. V was clipped by 1 base and J by 3 bases; unmatched bases: 5. This CDR3 contains 14 residues. Looked up from germline, CDR1 is DFQATT and CDR2 is SNEGSKA (reference sequence). The CDR3 sequence is CSARVGRGHYEQYF. The CDR3 DNA is TGCAGTGCTAGAGTGGGCAGGGGGCACTACGAGCAGTACTTC.

In its sample, this clonotype was seen a few times. V gene TRBV6-6 combines with J gene TRBJ1-1; D remains ambiguous. This CDR3 has 13 residues. Germline V gene sequence: CDR1 MNHNY, CDR2 SVGAGI (reference sequence). V lost 2 bases and J lost 7, with 11 bases in between. CDR3: CASSYALGSEAFF. The CDR3, as DNA: TGTGCCAGCAGTTACGCCCTAGGAAGTGAAGCTTTCTTT.

The chain uses TRBV25-1 and TRBJ2-1; D is unclear. The V gene lost 2 bases and the J gene lost 4 bases, with 12 bases spanning the gap. Germline loops: CDR1 MGHDK, CDR2 SYGVNS. The CDR3 is made up of 15 amino acids. CDR3 coding DNA: TGTGCCAGCAGTGAAATTGGGCACGCGTACAATGAGCAGTTCTTC. Protein sequence: CASSEIGHAYNEQFF.

V gene TRBV9 combines with J gene TRBJ2-3; 8 nucleotides line up with TRBD2. Trimming took 3 bases from V and 0 from J; bases not matched to a gene: 6. CDR3 length: 16 amino acids. The germline gives CDR1 SGDLS, CDR2 YYNGEE. CDR3 loop: CASSASGGPSTDTQYF. CDR3 sequence (DNA): TGTGCCAGCAGCGCCAGCGGGGGACCTAGCACAGATACGCAGTATTTT.

This clonotype was recorded at least ten times. This sequence joins TRBV11-2 and TRBJ2-3, with D hard to call. The CDR3 loop spans 14 amino acids. Trimming left V 5 bases short and J 4 bases short, with 13 bases between. Germline V lookup: CDR1 SGHAT, CDR2 FQNNGV. As DNA, the CDR3 is TGTGCCAGCAGCGCACTAAGATTGGCAGATACGCAGTATTTT. Translated, it gives CASSALRLADTQYF.

The V call is TRBV29-1, the J call TRBJ1-1, with D uncertain. This CDR3 region has 10 residues. Germline lookup yields CDR1 SQVTM and CDR2 ANQGSEA. Trimming pared 1 base from V and 6 bases from J, leaving 3 bases between. CDR3 sequence (DNA): TGCAGCGTTGAAGTTGCTGAAGCTTTCTTT. Translation: CSVEVAEAFF. The full variable domain, completed using reference TRBV29-1 and TRBJ1-1, is SAVISQKPSRDICQRGTSLTIQCQVDSQVTMMFWYRQQPGQSLTLIATANQGSEATYESGFVIDKFPISRPNLTFSTLTVSNMSPEDSSIYLCSVEVAEAFFGQGTRLTVV.

This clonotype showed up many times. The chain couples TRBV20-1 to TRBJ1-1, with a tentative D call TRBD1 (5 bases). Germline V gene sequence: CDR1 DFQATT, CDR2 SNEGSKA (reference sequence). CDR3 length equals 15 residues. The CDR3 region has the DNA TGCGAGGATACCTGGGGCCACTTCATGAACACTGAAGCTTTCTTT. Protein sequence: CEDTWGHFMNTEAFF.

The V call is TRBV7-8, the J call TRBJ2-7; 13 bases line up with TRBD2. The CDR3 is 15 amino acids. The germline CDR1 and CDR2 sequences are SGHVS and FQNEAQ. Germline trimming cut 5 bases from V and 4 bases from J; bases unmatched to any gene: 5. The CDR3 nucleotides read TGTGCCAGCAGCCGACTAGCGGGGGGTTTATACGAGCAGTACGTC. Translated, it gives CASSRLAGGLYEQYV.

V usage is TRBV29-1 and J usage is TRBJ1-2, with 7 bases that match TRBD1. V gave up 2 bases and J gave up 1 base; unmatched junction bases: 13. Germline V gene lookup returns CDR1 SQVTM and CDR2 ANQGSEA. This CDR3 comprises 17 residues. CDR3 bases: TGCAGCGTTGAAAGGTTCGGGACAGAAATATTTAACTATGGCTACACCTTC. Its translation: CSVERFGTEIFNYGYTF.

The V gene is TRBV11-2, the J gene TRBJ2-3; D unresolved. CDR3 length: 14 amino acids. The germline V gene has CDR1 SGHAT and CDR2 FQNNGV. V shed 5 bases and J shed 7 bases, with 16 bases lying between them. The CDR3 coding sequence is TGTGCCAGCAGCAGCGTAACGGGCATTAATACGCAGTATTTT. Protein: CASSSVTGINTQYF.